This TCR beta chain was sequenced in a study of regulatory T cells in long-lasting Graves disease (dated by TCRdb to the early 2020s). Regarding the study in general: Newly diagnosed Graves' disease patients had taken antithyroid drugs for less than 3 months. Patients with persistent Graves' disease were compared with patients with newly diagnosed Graves' disease using TCR sequencing and RNA sequencing of peripheral blood. The study took place in China and was registered as a clinical trial. TCR sequencing covered approximately 13 persistent and 20 newly diagnosed Graves' disease patients, around 33 samples in total.

Overall study results and their limits: Persistent disease showed preferential use of TRBV28, TRBJ1-2 and TRBJ2-5, whereas newly diagnosed disease favored TRBV20-1 and TRBJ2-1. The small sample size was acknowledged by the authors as a limitation that may reduce accuracy. Sequencing and analysis were limited to the TCR beta chain. Compared with newly diagnosed patients, patients with persistent Graves' disease had lower TCR Shannon entropy and fewer highly expanded clones, which suggests clonal expansion. Peripheral blood alone was examined, since thyroid tissue, which constituted the primary lesion, could not be accessed. A larger number of public clonotypes was shared among persistent patients (fewer than 3,000) than among newly diagnosed patients (around 870).

This clonotype was counted at least ten times. Its antigen has not been determined. One base away there is no much larger clone; base qualities are not given. Libraries were constructed by multiplex PCR. The instrument was an Illumina HiSeq 4000. To build TCR beta libraries, CDR3 regions were amplified by Arm-PCR using iRepertoire HTBI primers. Before sequencing, the PCR products underwent gel purification. Under the source paper's analysis protocol: Gene usage analysis of CDR3 amino acid clonotypes relied on the 55 to 80 TRBV and 13 to 15 TRBJ segments identified across samples. COPE and FqMerger were used to merge the filtered high-quality paired reads into contigs. BLAST was used to align contigs to IMGT TRBV, TRBD and TRBJ reference genes, and CDR3 was defined according to IMGT. Clonotypes above 0.1% frequency were classified as highly expanded clones. Repertoire diversity was measured by Shannon entropy, and V-J evenness by the Gini coefficient. Public clonotypes were defined as clonotypes shared by more than one individual. TCRdb itself trimmed the public reads at Q25 with fastp, ran MiXCR and retained productive beta chains. Each entry merges the rows of one CDR3 protein and shows their most common DNA and genes. For this entry, the V and J calls and clone size follow TCRdb and not the study's own pipeline. In this sample the table shows a few hundred thousand distinct CDR3 sequences, roughly 18% of which occur a single time. Around 20% of the sample is taken by the ten largest.

There are 13 amino acids in the CDR3, from cysteine to phenylalanine inclusive. The sequence is cut down to CDR3 DNA, 39 bases in frame from base 1. V and J lose 3 bases and 5 bases, and a span of 10 bases separates them. Taken from the germline V gene, the CDR1 and CDR2 loops are WSHSY and SAAADI. Taken with the paper, the label for time point translates to: newly diagnosed GD, antithyroid drugs for less than 3 months. For both TCR sequencing and RNA sequencing, RNA was extracted from PBMCs in TRIzol. The diagnosis of Graves' disease followed American Thyroid Association guidelines. The patients came from an endocrinology department in Xi'an, China. From each patient, 7.5 to 10 milliliters of peripheral blood was collected into an EDTA anticoagulant tube. Ficoll Paque Plus density gradient separation was used to isolate PBMCs, and no additional T cell sorting was done. An Agilent 2100 Bioanalyzer and agarose gel were used to check RNA quality, while a NanoDrop 2000 measured RNA concentration.

This TCR was recovered from a female donor with Graves disease. The sample in question was peripheral blood mononuclear cells (PBMCs), obtained at new diagnosis, from a patient treated with antithyroid drugs. The sequence joins TRBV10-2 to TRBJ1-1, and perhaps TRBD1 as D gene, on 6 matching bases. The nucleotide sequence is TGCGCCAGCAGTGATGCAGGGGTGACTGAAGCTTTCTTT. Its coded protein is CASSDAGVTEAFF.